Listed below are T cell receptor beta chains from one sample, sequenced in a study of vaccination effects on CD4 cells after COVID-19. For these TCRs, the target antigens are not known. Sequencing used immunoSEQ multiplex PCR; TCRdb keeps in-frame clones, though not all of them. The table records roughly 60,000 clones, approximately 78% of them present only once. This specimen consisted of CD4+ T cells from PBMCs cultured without peptide, obtained before COVID-19 vaccination. The receptors originated from a human donor who had a prior SARS-CoV-2 infection. The CDR3 runs from the conserved cysteine through the conserved F or W. The order of the fields is clone size, D gene, V gene, J gene, CDR3 protein, CDR3 DNA. The D gene is left open where the match is weak. Some rows have no size entry. The others give once, few or many, or a class for an expanded clone.

clone size: few; D gene: TRBD1; V gene: TRBV7-9; J gene: TRBJ1-2; CDR3 protein: CASSSGQAYGYTF; CDR3 DNA: TGTGCCAGCAGCTCCGGACAGGCCTATGGCTACACCTTC
clone size: -; D gene: -; V gene: TRBV7-2; J gene: TRBJ2-1; CDR3 protein: CASSFGFLRDGWFF; CDR3 DNA: TGTGCCAGCAGCTTCGGGTTCCTCAGGGATGGGTGGTTCTTC
clone size: few; D gene: -; V gene: TRBV18; J gene: TRBJ2-2; CDR3 protein: CASSRRVDTGELFF; CDR3 DNA: TGTGCCAGCTCACGGCGGGTAGACACCGGGGAGCTGTTTTTT
clone size: -; D gene: -; V gene: TRBV12-3/TRBV12-4; J gene: TRBJ1-6; CDR3 protein: CASRKLQGPLHF; CDR3 DNA: TGTGCCAGCAGAAAATTACAGGGACCCCTCCACTTT
clone size: -; D gene: -; V gene: TRBV3-1/TRBV3-2; J gene: TRBJ2-7; CDR3 protein: CASSQRDGVNEQYF; CDR3 DNA: TGTGCCAGCAGCCAACGAGACGGCGTAAACGAGCAGTACTTC
clone size: -; D gene: -; V gene: TRBV18; J gene: TRBJ1-4; CDR3 protein: CASSPGTEPNEKLFF; CDR3 DNA: TGTGCCAGCTCACCAGGAACAGAACCCAATGAAAAACTGTTTTTT
clone size: few; D gene: -; V gene: TRBV27; J gene: TRBJ1-2; CDR3 protein: CASSLSLLNPGYTF; CDR3 DNA: TGTGCCAGCAGTTTATCCCTTTTGAACCCTGGCTACACCTTC
clone size: once; D gene: -; V gene: TRBV7-2; J gene: TRBJ2-7; CDR3 protein: CASSLVGLGGNYEQYF; CDR3 DNA: TGTGCCAGCAGCTTAGTGGGGCTAGGGGGAAACTACGAGCAGTACTTC
clone size: -; D gene: TRBD2; V gene: TRBV4-2; J gene: TRBJ2-7; CDR3 protein: CASSRDFSPGGPWSYEQYF; CDR3 DNA: TGTGCCAGCAGCCGAGACTTTAGCCCGGGGGGACCATGGTCCTACGAGCAGTACTTC
clone size: once; D gene: -; V gene: TRBV24-1; J gene: TRBJ1-2; CDR3 protein: CATSDPSEGYYGYTF; CDR3 DNA: TGTGCCACCAGTGACCCCAGCGAGGGCTACTATGGCTACACCTTC
clone size: -; D gene: -; V gene: TRBV2; J gene: TRBJ2-6; CDR3 protein: CASSVTGLYSGANVLTF; CDR3 DNA: TGTGCCAGCAGTGTAACAGGGCTATACTCTGGGGCCAACGTCCTGACTTTC